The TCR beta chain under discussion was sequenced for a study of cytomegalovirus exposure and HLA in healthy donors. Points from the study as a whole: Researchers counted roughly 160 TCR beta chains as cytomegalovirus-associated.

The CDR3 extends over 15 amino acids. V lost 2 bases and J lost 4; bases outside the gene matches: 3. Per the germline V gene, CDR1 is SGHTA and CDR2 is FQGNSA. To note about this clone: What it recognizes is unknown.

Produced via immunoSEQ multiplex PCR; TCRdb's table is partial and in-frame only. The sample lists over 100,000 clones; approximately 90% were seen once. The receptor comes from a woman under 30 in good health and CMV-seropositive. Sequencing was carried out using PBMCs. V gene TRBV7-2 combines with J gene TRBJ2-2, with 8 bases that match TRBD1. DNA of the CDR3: TGTGCCAGCAGCTTAAACAGGGGGTTCACCGGGGAGCTGTTTTTT. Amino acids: CASSLNRGFTGELFF. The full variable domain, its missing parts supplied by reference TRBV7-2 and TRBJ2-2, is GAGVSQSPSNKVTEKGKDVELRCDPISGHTALYWYRQSLGQGLEFLIYFQGNSAPDKSGLPSDRFSAERTGGSVSTLTIQRTQQEDSAVYLCASSLNRGFTGELFFGEGSRLTVL.